This T cell receptor (beta chain) was documented in a study of cytomegalovirus exposure and HLA in healthy donors. Researchers ran the PCR with 60 Vbeta and 13 Jbeta primers. Some clones are missing from TCRdb's copy, which holds only in-frame ones; the method was immunoSEQ multiplex PCR. The repertoire holds around 140,000 clones, more than 70% seen once, with over 4% in the top ten. The CDR3 extends over 12 amino acids. The V gene lost 6 bases and the J gene lost 7 bases, with 16 bases spanning the gap. The germline CDR1 and CDR2 sequences are SQVTM and ANQGSEA. The sample taken for sequencing was PBMCs. This TCR derives from a man in his fifties or sixties in good health and CMV-seropositive. The chain joins TRBV29-1 to TRBJ2-7; TRBD2 might be the D (6 bases). The CDR3: CSVVAWAGEQYF. CDR3 nucleotides: TGCAGCGTGGTGGCCTGGGCGGGGGAGCAGTACTTC.